This TCR beta chain was sequenced during a study of CD8 T cells in ankylosing spondylitis. In this sample, this clonotype turned up many times. The antigen is unknown. V shed 0 bases and J 5 bases; nucleotides not matched to a gene: 5. This CDR3 is built from 16 residues. Germline CDR1 is SGHNT and CDR2 is YYREEE (reference sequence). Study observations and caveats: Reactive arthritis synovial fluid and blood were previously reported to contain some motif variants.

TCRdb analysed the 5' RACE reads with MiXCR anew, one entry per CDR3 protein. The table records around 150,000 distinct CDR3 sequences, roughly 11% of them present only once. The clonotype was recovered from a male donor with ankylosing spondylitis or in good health (not recorded which). This chain links TRBV5-4 with TRBJ2-2; 9 bases fit TRBD2. Sequenced sample: blood, either unsorted or a sorted T cell fraction (not recorded which). The CDR3, as DNA: TGTGCCAGCAGCTTGGCAGCGGGGGGTCATACCGGGGAGCTGTTTTTT. It translates to CASSLAAGGHTGELFF.